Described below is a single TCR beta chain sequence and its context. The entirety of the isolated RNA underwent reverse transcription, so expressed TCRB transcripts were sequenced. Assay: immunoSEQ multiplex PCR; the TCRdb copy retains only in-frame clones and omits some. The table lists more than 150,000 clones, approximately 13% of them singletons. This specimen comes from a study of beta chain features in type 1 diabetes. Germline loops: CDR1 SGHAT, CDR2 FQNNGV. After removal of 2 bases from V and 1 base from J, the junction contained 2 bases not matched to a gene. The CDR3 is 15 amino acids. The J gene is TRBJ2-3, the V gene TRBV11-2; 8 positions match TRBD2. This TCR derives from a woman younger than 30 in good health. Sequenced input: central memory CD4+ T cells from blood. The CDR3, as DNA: TGTGCCAGCAGCTTAAAAGCGGGAGGCACAGATACGCAGTATTTT. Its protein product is CASSLKAGGTDTQYF.